This T cell receptor (beta chain) was recorded in a study of cytomegalovirus exposure and HLA in healthy donors (TCRdb year 2017). Describing the broader study: According to an earlier analysis of a few hundred of the donors, about 190 million T cells yielded roughly 110 million unique TCR beta sequences and more than 250 Gb of sequence data. An early release that covered about 600 HLA-typed donors contained about 300 gigabases of sequencing data and about 93 million unique TCR sequences. Of the 398 genotyped donors, 81% were placed in the genetic ancestry cluster associated with self-reported Caucasian donors. The study was designed to test whether signatures of past pathogen exposure could be identified by cataloging public T cell receptors. The study profiled the T cell repertoires of approximately 700 subjects by immunosequencing and related them to cytomegalovirus serostatus. In addition to the first cohort of hundreds of subjects, a separate validation cohort of 120 different subjects was used. High-throughput TCR immunosequencing, statistical association of individual TCRs with disease status, and machine learning were combined to predict cytomegalovirus infection status. To study patterns of TCR occurrence, a later analysis re-analyzed previously published TCR beta repertoires from 550 to 800 donors and added high-resolution HLA genotyping. The later analysis used no new phenotypic data to find candidate immune exposures, relying instead on TCR beta sequences and their occurrence across donors. An earlier analysis of around 540 of the donors applied high-throughput TCR beta sequencing to assess whether each TCR beta V gene segment acted as functional or pseudogenic. Donor age, sex, ethnicity and CMV serostatus were collected together with the repertoire data. A later genetic analysis took genome-wide SNP genotypes for about three fifths of the roughly 700 donors and used that subset as a discovery cohort. Every repertoire in the discovery cohort had been generated on one and the same sequencing platform. HLA typing covered class I and class II loci at four-digit resolution. Typing coverage differed by locus: A, B, C, DRB1 and DQB1 were typed in about 620-640 donors, DQA1 in 522, DPA1 in some 610, and DPB1 in 450 to 490. About five DR-DQ haplotypes were treated as single units for association and clustering because of strong linkage in the cohort. Among 350 to 400 genotyped donors of the cohort, an average of approximately 250,000 unique TCR beta nucleotide sequences were sequenced per donor, roughly a sixth of them non-productive. What the study reported, not specific to this receptor: Presence/absence analyses assumed roughly uniform sequencing depth across donors, an assumption that may not hold. Across donors, most TCR sequences were observed very rarely, whereas some public TCRs were present in many individuals. According to a later analysis, parvovirus B19, influenza, CMV and Epstein-Barr virus appeared linked to several top co-occurrence clusters. The study listed over 150 TCR beta chains as associated with cytomegalovirus. According to a later analysis, most CMV-associated TCR beta chains appeared to be HLA-restricted, and the HLA associations seemed to be driven largely by CMV exposure. Because counts were too low, 15 to 20 rarely observed V segments, including chromosome 9 orphons, were left out of the earlier analysis of 500 to 650 of the donors. Correlated functional status among segregating V segments might be attributable to linkage disequilibrium, but an unknown experimental factor could not be ruled out. The 87-base-pair reads could not distinguish some IMGT-functional V segments, including TRBV6-2 and TRBV6-3, so those segments were excluded. In a later analysis, HLA-associated TCR beta chains were found to be more clonally expanded and to have lower generation probabilities than equally common non-associated chains. HLA typing was unavailable for some donors at each locus, so association tests used only the typed subset. At a false discovery rate of 0.05, a later analysis linked under 20,000 TCR beta sequences to specific HLA alleles. CMV serostatus was the only immune exposure information available for the cohort. Cytomegalovirus status was reported to be diagnosed by the classifier with high specificity and sensitivity in both the original and validation cohorts. The cohort was sequenced for TCR beta chains only, and without alpha or paired-chain data the features that could be detected were limited. In vitro tests confirmed that three of the cytomegalovirus-associated TCR beta chains recognize cytomegalovirus antigens. According to the authors, the approach could potentially be generalized to other disease states and immunological phenotypes. An earlier analysis of some 590 of the donors showed that most TCR beta V segments appeared in productive rearrangements either about 90% or about 30% of the time, which broadly matched IMGT annotations. An association between a missense DCLRE1C variant and V-gene and J-gene trimming of TCR beta chains was found in a later genetic analysis and replicated in an independent cohort. A later analysis found that TCR association rates varied across HLA loci, with DRB1 alleles showing the most associated TCRs and HLA-C alleles the fewest. A further reported finding was that TCR beta sequences accurately predicted the HLA-A and HLA-B alleles for most subjects in the first cohort. Assigning TCR associations to individual alleles was difficult when HLA alleles, especially DR and DQ, strongly co-occurred. The sequencing pipeline was judged likely to have produced a cluster of highly shared sequence variants as a technical artifact. A later genetic analysis reported fewer N-insertions in productive TCRs among donors in an Asian-associated ancestry cluster than the approximately 700-donor mean.

Library creation used the immunoSEQ multiplex PCR assay. The multiplex PCR relied on a mix of 60 forward primers for TCR Vbeta segments and 13 reverse primers for TCR Jbeta segments. The CDR3 region of rearranged TCR beta genes was amplified from genomic DNA with a multiplex PCR assay. The amplified TCR beta libraries were sequenced on the Illumina HiSeq System as 87-base-pair reads. On the authors' methods: A later analysis counted about 76 million unique TCR beta chains across the 550 to 700 repertoires, and roughly 10 million of these chains were shared by at least two donors. A nearest-neighbor algorithm error-corrected the raw reads and collapsed the reads into unique sequences, merging closely related sequences to remove PCR and sequencing errors. CDR3 sequences were aligned to IMGT reference sequences to assign V, D and J gene segments. For a sequence to be retained, a match of at least six nucleotides to both a V gene segment and a J gene segment was required. Rearrangements were classified as productive when the CDR3 lacked stop codons and remained in frame with V and J, and all other rearrangements were classified as non-productive. Following IMGT convention, CDR3 was defined as the stretch from the second conserved V-encoded cysteine up to the conserved J-encoded phenylalanine. Sequences without an unambiguous match to a single V gene segment were excluded from the earlier analysis of 587 of the donors. An earlier analysis of just under 600 of the donors called V segments functional above 56.7% productive rearrangements and segregating when the between-donor standard deviation exceeded 5%. To diagnose cytomegalovirus status from the catalog of TCR beta chain sequences, a statistical classification framework was built. In a later analysis, V and J genes were assigned by comparing TCR nucleotide sequences against IMGT/GENE-DB human TR gene sequences. A later analysis assigned CDR3 sequences and most-parsimonious VDJ recombination scenarios with the TCRdist pipeline. In a later analysis, every TCR beta chain was defined by the combination of its CDR3 amino acid sequence and its V-gene family, and reads without a unique V-gene family were dropped. To address suspected cross-contamination and a sequencing artifact, a later analysis removed a few hundred highly shared, low-generation-probability nucleotide sequences. For each public chain, a later analysis derived a clonal expansion index from normalized ranks of inferred template counts within each repertoire. In a later analysis, generation probabilities were computed with a VDJ recombination model fitted to out-of-frame rearrangements, and the resulting probabilities were checked against IGoR. A later analysis scored TCR-TCR, TCR-HLA and TCR-CMV co-occurrence with hypergeometric tests, applying a repertoire-size bias correction to TCR pairs. False discovery rates were estimated in a later analysis by permuting HLA or CMV assignments 20 times. A later analysis grouped co-occurring TCRs with DBSCAN, adding TCRdist sequence similarity when clustering within HLA-allele-positive subsets. Repertoires with fewer than 30,000 or more than 120,000 public chains, plus five repertoires with anomalous nucleotide sharing, were excluded from co-occurrence clustering. Imported from immuneACCESS, the table was reduced by TCRdb to in-frame sequences with V and J called. These copies leave out some clones; in studies compared against another copy, an unresolved V gene accounts for under half, and the cause of the remainder is not known. D and trimming come from the DNA, and the V and J calls and clone size come from that table. This sample's clone table shows 150,000 to 200,000 clones. Of the sample, about 6% is held by the ten largest clones.

In total, roughly 670 healthy bone marrow donors made up the cohort. Cohort members were all nominally healthy when sampled, although unrecorded immune exposures were likely present. The donor tested CMV seronegative and was one of the 352 seronegative cohort members. Every donor gave a peripheral blood sample, and the peripheral blood mononuclear cells from that sample were used for TCR beta sequencing. The Qiagen DNeasy Blood Extraction Kit was used to extract genomic DNA from the blood cell samples. Concerning this clone: Its antigen is currently not known.

Spanning cysteine to phenylalanine, the CDR3 consists of 14 amino acids. Only the CDR3 portion is preserved as DNA: 42 bases, with reading frame beginning at the first base. From the germline V gene, CDR1 is SNHLY and CDR2 is FYNNEI. V drops 5 bases and J drops 0 bases, leaving 8 bases in between. Recombination joined TRBV2 with TRBJ2-1, and possibly TRBD1, on 5 matching bases. This clonotype originated in a man aged 30-40 years in good health and CMV-seronegative. Input material: PBMCs. The bases read TGTGCCAGCAGTATTGACAGCTCCTACAATGAGCAGTTCTTC. Its amino acids are CASSIDSSYNEQFF.